The 15 T cell receptor beta chains given below trace back to one sample, sequenced in a study of beta chain features in type 1 diabetes. Reverse transcribing all isolated RNA meant expressed TCRB transcripts were sequenced. Only in-frame clones appear in the TCRdb table, and some are missing; sequencing was by immunoSEQ multiplex PCR. Counted here are over 500,000 clones, around 16% occurring once; the ten biggest clones make up 0.07% to 0.095%. The sequenced sample consisted of naive CD4+ T cells from blood. The receptors were sampled from a man younger than 35 in good health.

The V gene is TRBV29-1, the J gene TRBJ2-4; TRBD2 matches at 8 bases. Germline CDR1 and CDR2: SQVTM and ANQGSEA. CDR3 length: 15 residues. J was trimmed by 3 bases and V by 3 bases; bases with no gene match: 7. CDR3 loop: CSVDEREGIKNIQYF. Here the CDR3 DNA reads TGCAGCGTTGATGAACGGGAGGGCATCAAAAACATTCAGTACTTC.

This chain links TRBV30 with TRBJ1-2; maybe TRBD1 (5 bases). CDR1 and CDR2 from the germline V gene are GTSNPN and SVGIG (reference sequence). V was trimmed by 2 bases and J by 5 bases, leaving 21 bases between them. The CDR3 totals 16 residues. The CDR3 DNA is TGTGCCTGGAGTCTTTTCGGAACCGGGACCGAGTATGGCTACACCTTC. This translates into CAWSLFGTGTEYGYTF.

Only a few counts were recorded for this clone. The chain employs TRBV20-1 and TRBJ2-7; no reliable D call. Per the germline V gene, CDR1 is DFQATT and CDR2 is SNEGSKA (reference sequence). The V end was cut by 2 bases, the J end by 5 bases, with 7 bases between. There are 11 residues in the CDR3. This CDR3 is CSARRRDEQYF. CDR3 DNA sequence: TGCAGTGCTAGACGCCGTGACGAGCAGTACTTC.

This clone appeared a few times. The gene calls are TRBV28 and TRBJ1-2; D call uncertain. The CDR3 covers 12 residues. Germline V gene sequence: CDR1 MDHEN, CDR2 SYDVKM. Between the trimmed V and J ends, which lost 7 bases and 5 bases, there was a span of 11 bases. For the CDR3, the DNA is TGTGCCAGCACGCAGACCCCTTATGGCTACACCTTC. Encoded protein: CASTQTPYGYTF.

This chain links TRBV5-4 with TRBJ2-5; D is possibly TRBD1 (6 bases). With 4 bases removed from V and 1 base from J, the gap between germline ends came to 11 bases. CDR1 SGHNT and CDR2 YYREEE come from the germline V gene (reference sequence). The CDR3 covers 14 residues. Here the CDR3 DNA reads TGTGCCAGCAGCCCAAGGGACACCCAAGAGACCCAGTACTTC. Its translation is CASSPRDTQETQYF.

This clone turned up a few times. The chain carries TRBV6-1 and TRBJ1-1; D unclear. Trimming removed 5 bases at V and 6 bases at J, with 13 bases between. This CDR3 has 13 amino acids. Germline assignment: CDR1 MNHNS and CDR2 SASEGT. CDR3 residues: CASSPTLSAEAFF. DNA for the CDR3: TGTGCCAGCAGTCCCACCCTTAGCGCTGAAGCTTTCTTT.

The chain links TRBV5-1 to TRBJ2-5; D perhaps matches TRBD2 (5 bases). This CDR3 comprises 16 residues. V shed 4 bases and J shed 4 bases, with 20 bases lying between them. The germline gives CDR1 SGHRS, CDR2 YFSETQ. In nucleotides, the CDR3 is TGCGCCAGCAGCACCTACCGCCGGACTGAGGGAGAGACCCAGTACTTC. Amino acid sequence: CASSTYRRTEGETQYF.

The chain has TRBV9 and TRBJ2-5; the match to TRBD1 covers 8 bases. Germline V gene lookup returns CDR1 SGDLS and CDR2 YYNGEE. The CDR3 loop spans 14 amino acids. The trim removed 3 bases at V and 4 bases at J, leaving 5 bases unmatched. In DNA form, the CDR3 reads TGTGCCAGCAGCGCAGGCAGGGGGCGAGAGACCCAGTACTTC. Translated, it gives CASSAGRGRETQYF.

This chain links TRBV9 with TRBJ2-5; no definite D call. V lost 0 bases to trimming and J lost 1 base, with 13 bases between them. CDR3 size: 16 residues. Germline V gene data show CDR1 as SGDLS and CDR2 as YYNGEE. As DNA, the CDR3 is TGTGCCAGCAGCGTAGCTACTGGGGTGGGCCAAGAGACCCAGTACTTC. It yields the protein CASSVATGVGQETQYF.

This rearrangement joins TRBV28 to TRBJ2-7, with 7 bases aligning to TRBD2. V lost 3 bases and J lost 2; bases outside the gene matches: 10. The germline gives CDR1 MDHEN, CDR2 SYDVKM. The length of the CDR3 is 16 residues. CDR3 region: CASSLHLAELTYEQYF. CDR3 coding DNA: TGTGCCAGCAGTTTGCACCTAGCGGAGCTCACCTACGAGCAGTACTTC.

V usage is TRBV2 and J usage is TRBJ1-5, with TRBD1 identical over 7 bases. The V gene's germline CDR1 is SNHLY and CDR2 FYNNEI. The V gene end was trimmed by 6 bases and the J gene end by 5 bases; junction bases not matched to a gene: 1. The CDR3 is 12 amino acids. CDR3 nucleotides: TGTGCCAGCAGGACAGGGTATCAGCCCCAGCATTTT. Translated, it gives CASRTGYQPQHF.

The rearrangement links TRBV7-9 to TRBJ2-7; 7 bases match TRBD1. The CDR3 extends over 12 amino acids. Germline lookup yields CDR1 SEHNR and CDR2 FQNEAQ (reference sequence). The trim removed 6 bases at V and 6 bases at J, leaving 5 bases unmatched. DNA for the CDR3: TGTGCCAGCAGTCGGGACAGAACCGAGCAGTACTTC. The encoded protein is CASSRDRTEQYF.

This clone has only a few counts. The chain uses TRBV15 and TRBJ2-1; 7 nucleotides match TRBD1. CDR1 and CDR2 (germline): LNHNV, YYDKDF (reference sequence). V lost 8 bases, J lost 6 bases, and 13 bases stayed unmatched. This CDR3 has 15 residues. The CDR3 DNA reads as TGTGCCACCTCCCTCGGGACAGCACGACTCAATGAGCAGTTCTTC. Translation: CATSLGTARLNEQFF.

V gene TRBV5-1 combines with J gene TRBJ2-2, with D maybe TRBD2 (5 bases). Germline V gene lookup returns CDR1 SGHRS and CDR2 YFSETQ. There are 16 residues in the CDR3. Trimming cost V 4 bases and J 7 bases, with 20 bases left between them. CDR3 sequence (DNA): TGCGCCAGCAGCCCAGACGGAAGTAGCGCAAGCGGGGAGCTGTTTTTT. The encoded protein is CASSPDGSSASGELFF.

This clone has only a few counts. The chain carries TRBV27 and TRBJ2-2; 7 nucleotides align to TRBD2. The CDR3 contains 15 residues. Germline V gene sequence: CDR1 MNHEY, CDR2 SMNVEV (reference sequence). J was trimmed by 3 bases and V by 3 bases; bases with no gene match: 4. This CDR3 is CASSFQRGYTGELFF. Here the CDR3 DNA reads TGTGCCAGCAGTTTCCAGCGGGGATACACCGGGGAGCTGTTTTTT.